These T cell receptor beta chains were read from a single sample in a study of cytomegalovirus exposure and HLA in healthy donors. Sequencing used immunoSEQ multiplex PCR; TCRdb keeps in-frame clones, though not all of them. The repertoire table contains roughly 40,000 clones. Source material: PBMCs. These receptors were obtained from a male donor in good health and CMV-seronegative. The CDR3 runs from the conserved cysteine through the conserved F or W. A D gene is named only where the DNA matches it firmly.

D: TRBD1; V: TRBV7-9; J: TRBJ1-5; length: 14; CDR3: CASSLDRGPQPQHF; DNA: TGTGCCAGCAGCTTAGACAGGGGGCCGCAGCCCCAGCATTTT
D: .; V: TRBV4-1; J: TRBJ1-6; length: 17; CDR3: CASSQDKMRLVGSPLHF; DNA: TGCGCCAGCAGCCAAGATAAGATGAGGCTGGTCGGATCACCCCTCCACTTT
D: TRBD2; V: TRBV6-5; J: TRBJ2-5; length: 15; CDR3: CASSGVSGAKETQYF; DNA: TGTGCCAGCAGCGGGGTTAGCGGGGCAAAAGAGACCCAGTACTTC
D: .; V: TRBV9; J: TRBJ1-1; length: 13; CDR3: CASRGDVNTEAFF; DNA: TGTGCCAGCAGGGGAGATGTGAACACTGAAGCTTTCTTT
D: .; V: TRBV15; J: TRBJ2-7; length: 12; CDR3: CATGRSSYEQYF; DNA: TGTGCCACCGGCAGGAGCTCCTACGAGCAGTACTTC
D: .; V: TRBV27; J: TRBJ2-3; length: 14; CDR3: CASSLSGVTDTQYF; DNA: TGTGCCAGCAGTTTATCGGGAGTAACAGATACGCAGTATTTT
D: TRBD1; V: TRBV6-5; J: TRBJ1-3; length: 15; CDR3: CATRQEGAGGNTIYF; DNA: TGTGCCACCCGACAGGAGGGGGCTGGTGGAAACACCATATATTTT
D: .; V: TRBV13; J: TRBJ2-7; length: 13; CDR3: CASSLLGAGEQYF; DNA: TGTGCCAGCAGCTTATTGGGGGCTGGAGAGCAGTACTTC
D: TRBD1; V: TRBV7-6; J: TRBJ1-6; length: 15; CDR3: CASSLGAGGNSPLHF; DNA: TGTGCCAGCAGCTTAGGCGCAGGGGGAAATTCACCCCTCCACTTT
D: .; V: TRBV7-2; J: TRBJ1-1; length: 13; CDR3: CASSGQAYTEAFF; DNA: TGTGCCAGCAGCGGGCAGGCGTACACTGAAGCTTTCTTT
D: .; V: TRBV2; J: TRBJ2-7; length: 13; CDR3: CASRAGPTYEQYF; DNA: TGTGCCAGCAGGGCGGGACCCACCTACGAGCAGTACTTC
D: TRBD2; V: TRBV29-1; J: TRBJ2-1; length: 14; CDR3: CSVGGLAGYNEQFF; DNA: TGCAGCGTTGGGGGGCTAGCGGGGTACAATGAGCAGTTCTTC
D: TRBD1; V: TRBV11-2; J: TRBJ1-4; length: 14; CDR3: CASSETGGFEKLFF; DNA: TGTGCCAGCAGTGAGACAGGGGGCTTTGAAAAACTGTTTTTT
D: .; V: TRBV5-1; J: TRBJ2-7; length: 13; CDR3: CASSLGSAYEQYF; DNA: TGCGCCAGCAGCTTGGGGAGCGCCTACGAGCAGTACTTC
D: .; V: TRBV6-5; J: TRBJ1-2; length: 14; CDR3: CASKREGTNYGYTF; DNA: TGTGCCAGCAAACGAGAGGGAACTAACTATGGCTACACCTTC
D: TRBD1; V: TRBV11-2; J: TRBJ2-7; length: 15; CDR3: CASSLLGTEPYEQYF; DNA: TGTGCCAGCAGCTTGTTAGGGACAGAGCCCTACGAGCAGTACTTC
D: TRBD1; V: TRBV5-1; J: TRBJ2-3; length: 15; CDR3: CASSGPGQGLDTQYF; DNA: TGCGCCAGCAGCGGCCCGGGACAGGGATTAGATACGCAGTATTTT
D: .; V: TRBV7-2; J: TRBJ2-5; length: 15; CDR3: CASSPRPPGQETQYF; DNA: TGTGCCAGCAGCCCCCGGCCGCCAGGACAAGAGACCCAGTACTTC
D: TRBD1; V: TRBV28; J: TRBJ1-4; length: 15; CDR3: CASSLGGTGDRKLFF; DNA: TGTGCCAGCAGTTTAGGGGGGACAGGGGACCGAAAACTGTTTTTT
D: .; V: TRBV25-1; J: TRBJ1-4; length: 11; CDR3: CARDSNEKLFF; DNA: TGTGCCCGAGACAGTAATGAAAAACTGTTTTTT
D: TRBD1; V: TRBV5-6; J: TRBJ1-5; length: 17; CDR3: CASSSGTGRVGNQPQHF; DNA: TGTGCCAGCAGCAGCGGGACAGGGAGAGTGGGCAATCAGCCCCAGCATTTT
D: .; V: TRBV5-5; J: TRBJ1-5; length: 14; CDR3: CASSLSGDNQPQHF; DNA: TGTGCCAGCAGCTTGTCAGGGGACAATCAGCCCCAGCATTTT
D: .; V: TRBV19; J: TRBJ2-3; length: 14; CDR3: CASTLNSGGHTQYF; DNA: TGTGCCAGTACCTTGAATAGCGGCGGTCATACGCAGTATTTT
D: .; V: TRBV18; J: TRBJ1-1; length: 13; CDR3: CASSPTTGLEAFF; DNA: TGTGCCAGCTCACCAACCACAGGGCTTGAAGCTTTCTTT
D: .; V: TRBV6-1; J: TRBJ2-2; length: 14; CDR3: CASSEIGDTGELFF; DNA: TGTGCCAGCAGTGAAATAGGGGACACCGGGGAGCTGTTTTTT
D: TRBD1; V: TRBV28; J: TRBJ2-7; length: 15; CDR3: CASSSGTEITYEQYF; DNA: TGTGCCAGCAGTTCCGGGACAGAAATTACCTACGAGCAGTACTTC
D: .; V: TRBV6-5; J: TRBJ2-7; length: 15; CDR3: CASSPGATSFYEQYF; DNA: TGTGCCAGCAGCCCGGGAGCGACCAGTTTCTACGAGCAGTACTTC
D: .; V: TRBV7-8; J: TRBJ2-1; length: 16; CDR3: CASSSYIGGVYNEQFF; DNA: TGTGCCAGCAGCTCCTATATCGGCGGCGTCTACAATGAGCAGTTCTTC
D: .; V: TRBV6-6; J: TRBJ2-7; length: 11; CDR3: CASSSRGEQYF; DNA: TGTGCCAGCAGTTCCCGGGGGGAGCAGTACTTC
D: TRBD2; V: TRBV4-2; J: TRBJ2-3; length: 17; CDR3: CASSQDSGGAGTDTQYF; DNA: TGTGCCAGCAGCCAAGATAGCGGGGGGGCCGGGACAGATACGCAGTATTTT
D: .; V: TRBV29-1; J: TRBJ2-4; length: 12; CDR3: CSAGGGRNIQYF; DNA: TGCAGCGCAGGGGGCGGGAGAAACATTCAGTACTTC
D: .; V: TRBV5-4; J: TRBJ2-5; length: 15; CDR3: CASSFRESAGKTQYF; DNA: TGTGCCAGCAGCTTCAGGGAAAGCGCAGGAAAGACCCAGTACTTC
D: TRBD1; V: TRBV19; J: TRBJ1-1; length: 13; CDR3: CASTTGQVTEAFF; DNA: TGTGCCAGTACGACAGGGCAAGTCACTGAAGCTTTCTTT
D: .; V: TRBV5-5; J: TRBJ1-3; length: 15; CDR3: CASSLSGSSGNTIYF; DNA: TGTGCCAGCAGCTTGTCAGGTAGCTCTGGAAACACCATATATTTT
D: .; V: TRBV6-4; J: TRBJ1-2; length: 14; CDR3: CASRRGEGTYGYTF; DNA: TGTGCCAGCAGGAGAGGGGAGGGCACCTATGGCTACACCTTC
D: .; V: TRBV28; J: TRBJ1-2; length: 12; CDR3: CASSLGLRGYTF; DNA: TGTGCCAGCAGTTTGGGGCTGAGGGGCTACACCTTC
D: .; V: TRBV2; J: TRBJ1-6; length: 14; CDR3: CASSVQPANSPLHF; DNA: TGTGCCAGCAGTGTTCAGCCAGCGAATTCACCCCTCCACTTT
D: .; V: TRBV5-1; J: TRBJ1-6; length: 17; CDR3: CASSGGDGPLDNSPLHF; DNA: TGCGCCAGCAGCGGCGGGGACGGGCCCCTGGATAATTCACCCCTCCACTTT
D: TRBD1; V: TRBV29-1; J: TRBJ2-1; length: 14; CDR3: CSVQGDRPGNEQFF; DNA: TGCAGCGTACAGGGGGACAGACCCGGCAATGAGCAGTTCTTC
D: TRBD1; V: TRBV19; J: TRBJ1-4; length: 12; CDR3: CATSRGNEKLFF; DNA: TGTGCTACGTCCAGGGGGAATGAAAAACTGTTTTTT
D: TRBD2; V: TRBV5-4; J: TRBJ2-5; length: 16; CDR3: CASSPDLRGAQETQYF; DNA: TGTGCCAGCAGCCCCGACTTGCGGGGGGCCCAAGAGACCCAGTACTTC
D: .; V: TRBV5-1; J: TRBJ2-3; length: 18; CDR3: CASSLGLIQISSTDTQYF; DNA: TGCGCCAGCAGCTTGGGGCTTATACAGATTTCTAGCACAGATACGCAGTATTTT
D: TRBD2; V: TRBV6-1; J: TRBJ2-3; length: 17; CDR3: CASSELPGTSGTDTQYF; DNA: TGTGCCAGCAGTGAACTACCCGGGACTAGCGGCACAGATACGCAGTATTTT
D: TRBD1; V: TRBV10-2; J: TRBJ1-1; length: 13; CDR3: CASEGAGNTEAFF; DNA: TGCGCCAGTGAGGGGGCAGGAAACACTGAAGCTTTCTTT
D: TRBD2; V: TRBV2; J: TRBJ2-7; length: 15; CDR3: CASNSAGGAAYEQYF; DNA: TGTGCCAGCAACTCCGCGGGGGGCGCCGCCTACGAGCAGTACTTC
D: TRBD2; V: TRBV10-2; J: TRBJ2-7; length: 14; CDR3: CASRAGGPTYEQYF; DNA: TGCGCCAGCAGAGCGGGGGGCCCTACCTACGAGCAGTACTTC
D: .; V: TRBV5-5; J: TRBJ1-6; length: 13; CDR3: CASLGQGNSPLHF; DNA: TGTGCCAGCCTTGGCCAGGGGAATTCACCCCTCCACTTT
D: .; V: TRBV7-2; J: TRBJ2-1; length: 14; CDR3: CASSPGLLGNEQFF; DNA: TGTGCCAGCAGCCCCGGACTACTTGGCAATGAGCAGTTCTTC
D: .; V: TRBV4-2; J: TRBJ1-3; length: 14; CDR3: CASSQGGDGNTIYF; DNA: TGTGCCAGCAGCCAGGGAGGCGATGGAAACACCATATATTTT
D: .; V: TRBV9; J: TRBJ1-3; length: 15; CDR3: CASSVLGSSGNTIYF; DNA: TGTGCCAGCAGCGTACTGGGCAGCTCTGGAAACACCATATATTTT
D: TRBD1; V: TRBV9; J: TRBJ2-3; length: 16; CDR3: CASSPLGGSFTDTQYF; DNA: TGTGCCAGCAGCCCTCTAGGGGGCAGCTTCACAGATACGCAGTATTTT
D: TRBD1; V: TRBV5-1; J: TRBJ1-4; length: 14; CDR3: CASSRTGYNEKLFF; DNA: TGCGCCAGCAGTCGGACAGGTTATAATGAAAAACTGTTTTTT